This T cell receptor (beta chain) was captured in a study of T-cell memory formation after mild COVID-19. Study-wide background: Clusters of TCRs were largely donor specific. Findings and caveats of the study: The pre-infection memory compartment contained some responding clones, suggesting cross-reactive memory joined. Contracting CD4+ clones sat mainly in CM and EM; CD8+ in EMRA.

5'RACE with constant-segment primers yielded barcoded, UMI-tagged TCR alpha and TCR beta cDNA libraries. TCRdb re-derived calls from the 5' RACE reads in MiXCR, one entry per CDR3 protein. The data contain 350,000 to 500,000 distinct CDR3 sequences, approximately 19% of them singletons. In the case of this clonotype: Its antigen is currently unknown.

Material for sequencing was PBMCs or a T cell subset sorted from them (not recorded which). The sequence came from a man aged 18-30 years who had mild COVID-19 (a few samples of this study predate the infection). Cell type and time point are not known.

The CDR3 loop is CSARSVNSPLHF. In nucleotides, the CDR3 is TGCAGTGCTAGATCTGTTAATTCACCCCTCCACTTT. The chain is built from TRBV20-1 and TRBJ1-6; D is undetermined. Deletions cut 2 bases from V and 6 bases from J, with 5 bases between. This CDR3 has 12 amino acids. Germline values: CDR1 DFQATT, CDR2 SNEGSKA (reference sequence).